This T cell receptor (beta chain) appears in the sequencing data of a study of blood T cell repertoires in COVID-19. The data were produced by immunoSEQ multiplex PCR, yet TCRdb's version contains in-frame clones alone and is incomplete. The repertoire includes 150,000 to 200,000 clones, roughly 90% of them detected once, and roughly 2.3% sits in the top ten. The origin of this receptor is a man between 18 and 29 years old with acute or convalescent COVID-19. Sequenced sample: peripheral blood.

The CDR3 nucleotides read TGTGCCAGCGGGAGACCTCAATCAGGCAATCAGCCCCAGCATTTT. It codes for CASGRPQSGNQPQHF. The rearrangement uses TRBV6-5 and TRBJ1-5; no clear D gene. V lost 8 bases, J lost 2 bases, and 16 bases lay in between. The germline CDR1 and CDR2 sequences are MNHEY and SVGAGI. The CDR3 totals 15 residues.